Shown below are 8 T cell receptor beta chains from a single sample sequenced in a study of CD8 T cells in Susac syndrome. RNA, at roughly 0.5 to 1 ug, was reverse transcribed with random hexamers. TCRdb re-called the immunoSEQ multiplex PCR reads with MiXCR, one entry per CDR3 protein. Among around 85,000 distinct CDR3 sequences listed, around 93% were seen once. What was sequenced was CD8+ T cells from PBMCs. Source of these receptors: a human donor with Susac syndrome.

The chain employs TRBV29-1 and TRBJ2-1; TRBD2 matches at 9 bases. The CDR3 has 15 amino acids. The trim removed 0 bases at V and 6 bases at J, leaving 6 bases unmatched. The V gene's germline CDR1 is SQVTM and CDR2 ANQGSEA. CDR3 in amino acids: CSVEDHGGRANEQFF. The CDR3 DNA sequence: TGCAGCGTTGAAGATCATGGCGGGAGGGCCAATGAGCAGTTCTTC.

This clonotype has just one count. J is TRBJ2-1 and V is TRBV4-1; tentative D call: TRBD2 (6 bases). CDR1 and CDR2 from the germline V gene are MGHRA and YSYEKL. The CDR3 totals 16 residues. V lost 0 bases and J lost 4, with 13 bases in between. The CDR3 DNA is TGCGCCAGCAGCCAAGATGGTAGCGGCTATTACAATGAGCAGTTCTTC. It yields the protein CASSQDGSGYYNEQFF.

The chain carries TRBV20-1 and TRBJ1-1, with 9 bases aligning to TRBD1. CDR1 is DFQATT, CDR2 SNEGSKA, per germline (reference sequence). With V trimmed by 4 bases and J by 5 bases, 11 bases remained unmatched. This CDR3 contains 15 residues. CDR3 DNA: TGCAGTGCTACGCCACAGGGGGCCGGAGGAACTGAAGCTTTCTTT. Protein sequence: CSATPQGAGGTEAFF.

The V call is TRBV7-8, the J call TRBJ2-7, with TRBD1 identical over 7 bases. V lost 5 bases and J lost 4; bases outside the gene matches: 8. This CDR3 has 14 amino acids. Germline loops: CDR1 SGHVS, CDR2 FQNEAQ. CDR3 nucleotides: TGTGCCAGCAGCCGAGGAAGCAGGGGGTACGAGCAGTACTTC. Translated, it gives CASSRGSRGYEQYF.

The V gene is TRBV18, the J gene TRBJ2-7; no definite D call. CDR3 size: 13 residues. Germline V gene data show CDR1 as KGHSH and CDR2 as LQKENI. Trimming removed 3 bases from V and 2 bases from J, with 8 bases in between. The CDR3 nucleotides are TGTGCCAGCTCACCGGAGTATACCTACGAGCAGTACTTC. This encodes CASSPEYTYEQYF.

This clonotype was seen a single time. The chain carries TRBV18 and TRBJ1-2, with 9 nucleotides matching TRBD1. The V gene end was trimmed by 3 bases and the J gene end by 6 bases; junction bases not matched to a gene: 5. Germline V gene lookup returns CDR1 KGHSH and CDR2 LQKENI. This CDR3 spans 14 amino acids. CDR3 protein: CASSPTQGADGYTF. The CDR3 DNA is TGTGCCAGCTCACCTACACAGGGGGCGGATGGCTACACCTTC.

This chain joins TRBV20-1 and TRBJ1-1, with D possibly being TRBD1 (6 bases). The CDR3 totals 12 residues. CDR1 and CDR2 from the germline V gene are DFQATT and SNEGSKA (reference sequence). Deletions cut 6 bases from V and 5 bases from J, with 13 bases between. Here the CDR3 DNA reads TGCAGTGCCACAGGGAGTAAAACTGAAGCTTTCTTT. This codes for CSATGSKTEAFF.

As DNA, the CDR3 is TGTGCCACCAGTGATGAGAGGGAAGGGACGGACGATCAGCCCCAGCATTTT. Encoded protein: CATSDEREGTDDQPQHF. This chain joins TRBV24-1 and TRBJ1-5; possible D gene TRBD1, 5 bases. This CDR3 has 17 amino acids. Trimming left V 3 bases short and J 5 bases short, with 19 bases between. The germline V gene has CDR1 KGHDR and CDR2 SFDVKD.